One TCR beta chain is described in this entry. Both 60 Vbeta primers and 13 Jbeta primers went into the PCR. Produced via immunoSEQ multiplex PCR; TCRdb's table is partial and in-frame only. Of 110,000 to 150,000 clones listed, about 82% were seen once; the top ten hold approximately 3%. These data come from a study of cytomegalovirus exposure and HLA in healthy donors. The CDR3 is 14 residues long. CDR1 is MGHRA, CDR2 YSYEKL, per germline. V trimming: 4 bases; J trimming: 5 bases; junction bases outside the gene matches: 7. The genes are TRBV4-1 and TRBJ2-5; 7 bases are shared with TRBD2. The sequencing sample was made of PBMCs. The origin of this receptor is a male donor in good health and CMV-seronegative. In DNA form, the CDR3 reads TGCGCCAGCAGCCCGTCTTTGGGGGGGGAGACCCAGTACTTC. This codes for CASSPSLGGETQYF.